What follows are 27 T cell receptor beta chains derived from one specimen sequenced in a study of Ad26.COV2.S vaccination and SARS-CoV-2 variants. Specified treatment: around 19 received Ad26.COV2.S at low or high dose, single or two shots; 5 received placebo; per-sample allocation not given. Day 63 following the first vaccine or placebo injection was when the samples were taken. Using immunoSEQ multiplex PCR, the repertoire was profiled, and TCRdb retains in-frame clones only, with some absent. Among 400,000 or so clones listed, approximately 91% were seen once. The sample in question was peripheral blood, obtained in a trial of Ad26.COV2.S vaccine versus placebo. The receptor set was obtained from a person aged 18-65 years who received the Ad26.COV2.S COVID-19 vaccine or a placebo.

This clone was seen only once. The chain couples TRBV27 to TRBJ1-1, with TRBD1 as a possible D gene (6 bases). The CDR3 contains 15 residues. Germline CDR1 is MNHEY and CDR2 is SMNVEV (reference sequence). The germline V and J ends were trimmed by 7 bases and 5 bases, with 20 bases remaining between them. CDR3 nucleotide sequence: TGTGCCAGCAAAGGGGACACGCGAGAAAATACTGAAGCTTTCTTT. This gives the protein CASKGDTRENTEAFF.

This chain connects TRBV5-6 to TRBJ2-3; D uncertain. The ends were cut back, 3 bases at V and 2 bases at J, with 10 bases in the middle. Germline V lookup: CDR1 SGHDT, CDR2 YYEEEE. This CDR3 spans 14 amino acids. The CDR3 DNA follows: TGTGCCAGCAGCTCTATGGGAAACACAGATACGCAGTATTTT. Translated: CASSSMGNTDTQYF.

The V and J genes are TRBV7-9 and TRBJ1-6; D not certain. Trimming took 0 bases from V and 7 from J, leaving 4 bases between them. The CDR3 spans 13 residues. CDR1 and CDR2 from the germline V gene are SEHNR and FQNEAQ (reference sequence). The CDR3 spells CASSLAENSPLHF. CDR3 nucleotide sequence: TGTGCCAGCAGCTTAGCGGAGAATTCACCCCTCCACTTT.

This chain uses TRBV7-9 with TRBJ1-5; D gene unclear. CDR3 length: 15 amino acids. Trimming removed 5 bases at V and 6 bases at J, with 17 bases between. In germline, CDR1 is SEHNR, CDR2 FQNEAQ (reference sequence). CDR3 sequence (DNA): TGTGCCAGCAGCGACGGAGACGAGGAGGGTCAGCCCCAGCATTTT. It codes for CASSDGDEEGQPQHF.

The chain recombines TRBV6-5 with TRBJ2-2; D is undetermined. The V gene's germline CDR1 is MNHEY and CDR2 SVGAGI. The V end lost 4 bases, the J end lost 1 base, and 10 bases lay between the germline ends. The CDR3 totals 15 residues. CDR3 DNA: TGTGCCAGCAGTTTCCGGGCCAAGAACACCGGGGAGCTGTTTTTT. This sequence encodes CASSFRAKNTGELFF.

The chain carries TRBV6-2 or TRBV6-3 and TRBJ2-1, with D unresolved. CDR1 is MNHEY and CDR2 is SVGEGT in the germline V gene. Trimming cost V 4 bases and J 0 bases, with 13 bases left between them. The CDR3 spans 16 residues. The chain's CDR3 is CASSSNRLFSYNEQFF. The DNA for the CDR3 is TGTGCCAGCAGTTCCAACCGCCTATTCTCCTACAATGAGCAGTTCTTC.

The chain recombines TRBV27 with TRBJ1-6; TRBD1 might be the D (5 bases). The CDR3 runs to 16 residues. Germline V gives CDR1 MNHEY, CDR2 SMNVEV (reference sequence). With 6 bases removed from V and 3 bases from J, the gap between germline ends came to 15 bases. This CDR3 is CASSLRGTVYNSPLHF. CDR3 in DNA: TGTGCCAGCAGCCTCCGGGGCACCGTCTATAATTCACCCCTCCACTTT.

CDR3 bases: TGTGCCAGCAGGATTAACACTGAAGCTTTCTTT. It encodes CASRINTEAFF. The chain has TRBV27 and TRBJ1-1; D ambiguous. The germline V gene has CDR1 MNHEY and CDR2 SMNVEV (reference sequence). This CDR3 contains 11 residues. V lost 6 bases to trimming and J lost 2 bases, with 4 bases between them.

The chain's CDR3 is CASSQARSPFVYEQYF. DNA for the CDR3: TGTGCCAGCAGCCAGGCCCGAAGCCCCTTTGTTTACGAGCAGTACTTC. The J gene is TRBJ2-7, the V gene TRBV3-1 (or the pseudogene TRBV3-2); D is unclear. Germline V gene lookup returns CDR1 LGHDT and CDR2 YNNKEL (reference sequence). V was pared by 3 bases and J by 4 bases, with 19 bases between. The CDR3 covers 16 residues.

The chain uses TRBV2 and TRBJ2-5; 15 positions agree with TRBD2. Looked up from germline, CDR1 is SNHLY and CDR2 is FYNNEI. V shed 5 bases, J shed 7 bases, and the junction held 5 bases outside the gene matches. CDR3 length: 15 amino acids. The CDR3 DNA reads as TGTGCCAGCAGTCAAGAGGGACTAGCGGGGGGGACCCAGTACTTC. Translated: CASSQEGLAGGTQYF.

CDR3 sequence reads: CASRDRSSYNSPLHF. The CDR3 region has the DNA TGCGCCAGTAGGGACCGCAGCTCCTATAATTCACCCCTCCACTTT. This chain links TRBV10-2 with TRBJ1-6; D perhaps matches TRBD1 (5 bases). The V end lost 9 bases, the J end lost 0 bases, and 12 bases lay between the germline ends. Germline lookup yields CDR1 WSHSY and CDR2 SAAADI. CDR3 size: 15 residues.

This rearrangement joins TRBV11-2 to TRBJ2-1; D may be TRBD1 (6 bases). Germline V lookup: CDR1 SGHAT, CDR2 FQNNGV. Trimming took off 4 bases at V and 5 bases at J, with 18 bases between the two ends. The length of the CDR3 is 16 residues. The CDR3 is CASSWMDSWGNNEQFF. CDR3 nucleotide sequence: TGTGCCAGCAGCTGGATGGACAGTTGGGGAAACAATGAGCAGTTCTTC.

J is TRBJ2-3 and V is TRBV7-2; TRBD2 might be the D (6 bases). The CDR3 loop spans 14 amino acids. CDR1 and CDR2 (germline): SGHTA, FQGNSA. Trimming took off 1 base at V and 5 bases at J, with 10 bases between the two ends. The CDR3 is CASSLEWGGDTQYF. CDR3 in DNA: TGTGCCAGCAGCTTAGAATGGGGAGGAGATACGCAGTATTTT.

V is TRBV6-1 and J is TRBJ1-1, with D possibly being TRBD1 (5 bases). This CDR3 spans 15 amino acids. V was pared by 3 bases and J by 0 bases, with 11 bases between. CDR1 and CDR2 from the germline V gene are MNHNS and SASEGT. The CDR3 region has the DNA TGTGCCAGCAGTGAGTGGGACGTAGTGAACACTGAAGCTTTCTTT. Protein product: CASSEWDVVNTEAFF.

The chain uses TRBV6-5 and TRBJ2-3; no clear D gene. Germline-derived CDR1 and CDR2 are MNHEY and SVGAGI. V was clipped by 7 bases and J by 6 bases, with 8 bases between them. The CDR3 spans 11 residues. CDR3 residues: CASTAGDTQYF. In DNA form, the CDR3 reads TGTGCCAGCACTGCAGGTGATACGCAGTATTTT.

The gene calls are TRBV6-5 and TRBJ1-2, with D possibly TRBD1 on 5 matching bases. The CDR3 is 15 residues long. Between the trimmed V and J ends, which lost 0 bases and 6 bases, there was a span of 14 bases. Germline V CDR1 and CDR2: MNHEY, SVGAGI. The DNA for the CDR3 is TGTGCCAGCAGTTACTCAGGGGCCGTTCACGATGGCTACACCTTC. Amino acid sequence: CASSYSGAVHDGYTF.

This clone was counted once. This chain links TRBV7-8 with TRBJ2-5; 8 bases align to TRBD2. CDR1 SGHVS and CDR2 FQNEAQ come from the germline V gene. The CDR3 length is 15 residues. The J segment lost 7 bases and the V segment lost 0 bases, leaving 7 bases of the junction unmatched. The DNA for the CDR3 is TGTGCCAGCAGCTTAGCCGTGACTAGCGTTGGGACCCAGTACTTC. The encoded protein is CASSLAVTSVGTQYF.

The chain combines TRBV2 with TRBJ1-2; maybe TRBD1 (5 bases). Germline lookup yields CDR1 SNHLY and CDR2 FYNNEI. Trimming left V 4 bases short and J 4 bases short, with 13 bases between. The CDR3 loop spans 14 amino acids. CDR3 amino acids: CASSVRGVTYGYTF. The CDR3 DNA sequence: TGTGCCAGCAGTGTGCGGGGGGTGACCTATGGCTACACCTTC.

The chain combines TRBV7-9 with TRBJ1-4; 9 nucleotides line up with TRBD1. Unmatched junction bases numbered 9, after V lost 6 bases and J lost 7 bases. Looked up from germline, CDR1 is SEHNR and CDR2 is FQNEAQ (reference sequence). This CDR3 has 15 residues. The CDR3 spells CASSLRRQGGEKLFF. The CDR3 DNA reads as TGTGCCAGCAGTCTACGAAGACAGGGGGGTGAAAAACTGTTTTTT. The full variable domain, its missing parts supplied by reference TRBV7-9 and TRBJ1-4, is DTGVSQNPRHKITKRGQNVTFRCDPISEHNRLYWYRQTLGQGPEFLTYFQNEAQLEKSRLLSDRFSAERPKGSFSTLEIQRTEQGDSAMYLCASSLRRQGGEKLFFGSGTQLSVL.

The chain combines TRBV11-2 with TRBJ2-7; D not certain. Germline loops: CDR1 SGHAT, CDR2 FQNNGV. Trimming left V 0 bases short and J 7 bases short, with 4 bases between. The CDR3 covers 11 residues. CDR3 DNA: TGTGCCAGCAGCTTAGAGGAAGAGCAGTACTTC. Amino acids: CASSLEEEQYF.

V and J are TRBV5-6 and TRBJ1-1, with D uncertain. The V gene's germline CDR1 is SGHDT and CDR2 YYEEEE. This CDR3 region has 14 residues. V was trimmed by 4 bases and J by 3 bases, leaving 13 bases between them. CDR3 protein: CASSRRRLDTEAFF. CDR3 in DNA: TGTGCCAGCAGCCGAAGAAGGCTTGACACTGAAGCTTTCTTT. Based on the CDR3 plus reference TRBV5-6 and TRBJ1-1, the full variable domain is DAGVTQSPTHLIKTRGQQVTLRCSPKSGHDTVSWYQQALGQGPQFIFQYYEEEERQRGNFPDRFSGHQFPNYSSELNVNALLLGDSALYLCASSRRRLDTEAFFGQGTRLTVV.

J is TRBJ2-2 and V is TRBV7-9; D ambiguous. The CDR3 is made up of 16 amino acids. Trimming stripped 2 bases from V and 5 bases from J, with 15 bases between. Germline CDR1 SEHNR, CDR2 FQNEAQ (reference sequence). This CDR3 reads CASSLSRGFGTGELFF. In nucleotides, the CDR3 is TGTGCCAGCAGCTTATCACGTGGTTTCGGGACCGGGGAGCTGTTTTTT.

The chain employs TRBV7-8 and TRBJ2-5; 7 bases align to TRBD2. Looked up from germline, CDR1 is SGHVS and CDR2 is FQNEAQ. J lost 5 bases, V lost 2 bases, and 8 bases had no gene match. CDR3 length: 15 amino acids. As DNA, the CDR3 is TGTGCCAGCAGCTTATACCGGGGGGTTAGGGAGACCCAGTACTTC. Encoded protein: CASSLYRGVRETQYF. Looking up the rest from reference TRBV7-8 and TRBJ2-5 gives the full variable domain: GAGVSQSPRYKVAKRGQDVALRCDPISGHVSLFWYQQALGQGPEFLTYFQNEAQLDKSGLPSDRFFAERPEGSVSTLKIQRTQQEDSAVYLCASSLYRGVRETQYFGPGTRLLVL.

This chain connects TRBV6-2 or TRBV6-3 to TRBJ1-1, with a weak D call TRBD1 (5 bases). This CDR3 has 13 residues. Trimming cost V 0 bases and J 7 bases, with 9 bases left between them. The germline CDR1 and CDR2 sequences are MNHEY and SVGEGT. In DNA form, the CDR3 reads TGTGCCAGCAGTTACTCGGGGGGTTATGAAGCTTTCTTT. This gives the protein CASSYSGGYEAFF.

The J gene is TRBJ1-2, the V gene TRBV7-8; unclear D gene. Germline values: CDR1 SGHVS, CDR2 FQNEAQ. The CDR3 consists of 13 residues. Trimming removed 8 bases from V and 8 bases from J, with 18 bases in between. The CDR3 region is CASGIQEGGGYTF. The CDR3 nucleotides read TGTGCCAGCGGCATCCAAGAGGGTGGAGGCTACACCTTC.

The rearrangement joins TRBV6-5 to TRBJ1-1; a weak D match, TRBD1 (6 bases). The CDR3 sequence is 14 residues long. In germline, CDR1 is MNHEY, CDR2 SVGAGI. Trimming shortened V by 0 bases and J by 12 bases, and 17 bases separated the two germline ends. The CDR3 protein is CASSYSWAGESTFF. Here the CDR3 DNA reads TGTGCCAGCAGTTACTCGTGGGCAGGGGAGAGTACTTTCTTT.

The gene calls are TRBV19 and TRBJ1-5, with TRBD1 matching over 7 bases. Per the germline V gene, CDR1 is LNHDA and CDR2 is SQIVND (reference sequence). The CDR3 extends over 17 amino acids. V dropped 4 bases and J dropped 3; count of bases not matched to a gene: 12. CDR3 residues: CASSTLDRVRDNQPQHF. The CDR3 nucleotides are TGTGCCAGTAGTACCCTAGACAGGGTACGAGACAATCAGCCCCAGCATTTT.